Listed below are T cell receptor beta chains from one sample, sequenced in a study of blood T cell repertoires in COVID-19. Data came from immunoSEQ multiplex PCR; TCRdb stores just in-frame clones and leaves some out. The sample shows approximately 130,000 clones, approximately 80% of them seen only once. The specimen sequenced was peripheral blood. Source of these receptors: a human donor in a cohort sampled during active COVID-19. Both conserved end residues are part of each CDR3. Fields, in order: D gene, V gene, J gene, clone size, CDR3 DNA, CDR3 protein. D genes are given only for firm matches. The size entry is marked missing in some rows and otherwise reads once, few, many or a size class.

>TRBD1|TRBV6-5|TRBJ2-7|NA
TGTGCCAGCAGTTACTCGAAGGGGGCGGCCGAGCAGTACTTC
CASSYSKGAAEQYF
>TRBD1|TRBV3-1/TRBV3-2|TRBJ2-7|once
TGTGCCAGCAGCCCTACAGGGGTCTACGAGCAGTACTTC
CASSPTGVYEQYF
>TRBD2|TRBV11-2|TRBJ2-1|NA
TGTGCCAGCAGCCCGCGCCCTACTAGCGGGGACCACAATGAGCAGTTCTTC
CASSPRPTSGDHNEQFF
>NA|TRBV6-5|TRBJ2-2|NA
TGTGCCAGCAGTTACGGCCCGAACACCGGGGAGCTGTTTTTT
CASSYGPNTGELFF
>TRBD2|TRBV3-1/TRBV3-2|TRBJ2-5|NA
TGTGCCAGCAGCCGCCGCGGGGGTATGGAGACCCAGTACTTC
CASSRRGGMETQYF
>NA|TRBV2|TRBJ2-7|NA
TGTGCCAGCAGGGCGGTTGAGCAGTACTTC
CASRAVEQYF
>TRBD2|TRBV11-2|TRBJ2-1|NA
TGTGCCAGCAGCTTAGTCGGGCGGGAGGGGCTGTACAATGAGCAGTTCTTC
CASSLVGREGLYNEQFF
>TRBD2|TRBV28|TRBJ2-7|NA
TGTGCCAGCAGTTTATTAACGGGAGGGCCTCCCGAGCAGTACTTC
CASSLLTGGPPEQYF
>TRBD1|TRBV2|TRBJ1-1|NA
TGTGCCAGCGCCCGAGACAGGGTTATGAACACTGAAGCTTTCTTT
CASARDRVMNTEAFF
>NA|TRBV19|TRBJ2-7|NA
TGTGCCAGTAGTATAGGGGGCCGCGGTGTCTGGGAGCAGTACTTC
CASSIGGRGVWEQYF
>NA|TRBV24-1|TRBJ1-2|NA
TGTGCCACCAGTGATAATGACAGGATGGGTGGCTACACCTTC
CATSDNDRMGGYTF
>TRBD1|TRBV6-5|TRBJ2-7|NA
TGTGCCAGCACCAAGGACAGGGCCTCCTACGAGCAGTACTTC
CASTKDRASYEQYF
>NA|TRBV27|TRBJ2-7|NA
TGTGCCAGCAGTGTCCAGGGGTCCTACGAGCAGTACTTC
CASSVQGSYEQYF
>TRBD2|TRBV10-3|TRBJ2-7|once
TGTGCCATCAGTCGGGAGGGCCTGGGCGGAGAGCAGTACTTC
CAISREGLGGEQYF
>NA|TRBV19|TRBJ1-1|once
TGTGCCAGAAATATACACCTTAGAGGGAACACTGAAGCTTTCTTT
CARNIHLRGNTEAFF
>TRBD1|TRBV6-6|TRBJ1-5|NA
TGTGCCAGCAGTTACGGGACAGGGAGACAGCCCCAGCATTTT
CASSYGTGRQPQHF
>TRBD2|TRBV27|TRBJ2-7|NA
TGTGCCAGCATGCCGGGACTAGCGGCCTACGAGCAGTACTTC
CASMPGLAAYEQYF
>TRBD1|TRBV19|TRBJ1-5|NA
TGTGCCAGTAGTATGGGGACAGGGATTCGACAGCCCCAGCATTTT
CASSMGTGIRQPQHF
>TRBD2|TRBV5-4|TRBJ2-7|NA
TGTGCTTGGGGCGGGAGGTTAGAGGACGAGCAGTACTTC
CAWGGRLEDEQYF
>NA|TRBV5-1|TRBJ1-2|NA
TGCGCCAGCAGCTTAGAGGATAACTATGGCTACACCTTC
CASSLEDNYGYTF
>TRBD1|TRBV4-2|TRBJ1-1|NA
TGTGCCAGCAGCCTTTTGACAGGGAGGAACACTGAAGCTTTCTTT
CASSLLTGRNTEAFF
>TRBD2|TRBV4-1|TRBJ2-7|NA
TGCGCCAGCAGCCACGTGACTAGCGGGGGGCCAAGCTCCTACGAGCAGTACTTC
CASSHVTSGGPSSYEQYF
>NA|TRBV3-1/TRBV3-2|TRBJ2-7|NA
TGTGCCAGCAGCCAAGAGGCGGTATCCTACGAGCAGTACTTC
CASSQEAVSYEQYF
>TRBD1|TRBV7-9|TRBJ1-1|few
TGTGCCAGCAGCTTAGGGAGTACAGGGGCTGAAGCTTTCTTT
CASSLGSTGAEAFF
>NA|TRBV19|TRBJ1-4|NA
TGTGCCAGTAGTATGGGCGAAGTGTGGGCTAATGAAAAACTGTTTTTT
CASSMGEVWANEKLFF
>NA|TRBV6-2/TRBV6-3|TRBJ1-2|NA
TGTGCCAGCAGTGACACGGGACATAGCTATGGCTACACCTTC
CASSDTGHSYGYTF